This TCR beta chain was recorded in a study of blood T cell repertoires in COVID-19 (TCRdb year 2020). About the full investigation: The collaborator samples originated in the United States, Italy and Spain and spanned the acute and convalescent phases of COVID-19. The prospective study material was composed of cDNA or gDNA derived from T cells, B-cell-depleted T cells, or PBMCs. Deeply sampled blood TCRbeta repertoires from subjects exposed to, actively infected with, or recovered from COVID-19 were included in the dataset. The repertoires were made available in a free public database intended to serve as a resource for research on the immune response to SARS-CoV-2. The samples were drawn from two sources: the first 160 participants of the ongoing ImmuneRACE study, and 1,000 to 1,500 subjects contributed by 6 global collaborators. The sample metadata nearly always contained a de-identified subject ID, COVID-19 status, age in years and sex. Where HLA class I and class II types were available, the types were taken from metadata supplied by the sample provider, not from assay-based typing. Broad study findings and their caveats: How much clinical and demographic metadata was included differed by source and by participant, and the metadata was provided uncurated.

TCRbeta CDR3 regions were amplified from genomic DNA by means of the immunoSEQ Assay, a bias-controlled multiplex PCR. From the authors' description of their analysis: The number of nucleated cells in each sample was estimated from the amplification of reference gene primers within the assay. Sequence reads were collapsed and filtered to measure the absolute abundance of every unique TCRbeta CDR3 rearrangement. For each sample, productive Simpson clonality was calculated as the square root of Simpson's diversity index over productive rearrangements. Imported from immuneACCESS, the table was reduced by TCRdb to in-frame sequences with V and J called. These copies leave out some clones; in studies compared against another copy, an unresolved V gene accounts for under half, and the cause of the remainder is not known. V and J calls and clone size are copied from that table; D and trimming were computed from the DNA. In this sample the table shows about 350,000 clones, around 90% of which occur a single time. Clones ranked in the top ten supply 3.9% of the sample.

In Seattle, one collaborating source enrolled patients while the infection was active and tracked those patients longitudinally over the course of disease. The collaborating institutions used their own protocols to collect whole blood in K2EDTA tubes. Collaborator samples were shipped for TCRbeta analysis as frozen whole blood, isolated PBMCs, or DNA extracted from either sample type. Note on this clone: It lacks a known antigen. No much larger clonotype is one base removed from it; base qualities were not supplied.

Material for sequencing was peripheral blood. The TCR originated in a woman in her sixties or seventies with COVID-19, enrolled during active disease.

CDR3 loop: CASSEWGTGLNYGYTF. The nucleotide sequence is TGTGCCAGCAGTGAGTGGGGGACAGGGCTAAACTATGGCTACACCTTC. The rearrangement joined TRBV25-1 to TRBJ1-2, and TRBD1 matches 9 of the central bases. The CDR3 starts with the cysteine, ends with the phenylalanine, and has 16 residues. The kept DNA is CDR3 alone, 48 bases in frame from the first base. Germline trimming amounts to 3 bases on V and 2 bases on J, with 7 as the count of junction bases outside the gene matches. CDR1 and CDR2 are drawn from the germline V gene: MGHDK, SYGVNS.